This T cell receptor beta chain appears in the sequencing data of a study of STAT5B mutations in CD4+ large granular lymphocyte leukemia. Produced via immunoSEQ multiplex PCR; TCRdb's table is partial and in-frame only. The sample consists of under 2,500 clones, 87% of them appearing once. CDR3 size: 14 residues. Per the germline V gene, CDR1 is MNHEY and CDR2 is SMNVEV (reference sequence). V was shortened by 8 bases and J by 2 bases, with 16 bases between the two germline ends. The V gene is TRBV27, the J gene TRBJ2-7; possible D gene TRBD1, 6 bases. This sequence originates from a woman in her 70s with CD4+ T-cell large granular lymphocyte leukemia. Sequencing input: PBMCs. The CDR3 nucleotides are TGTGCCAGCTACGAGGGGGATCTCACCTACGAGCAGTACTTC. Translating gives CASYEGDLTYEQYF.